This T cell receptor (beta chain) was sequenced during a study of human versus mouse CDR3 diversity and MHC coevolution. In the study overall: Reported immunoSEQ sensitivity was one in 200,000 T cells, with reduced amplification bias.

V lost 7 bases to trimming and J lost 0 bases, with 16 bases between them. CDR3 length equals 16 residues. Germline lookup yields CDR1 LNHDA and CDR2 SQIVND (reference sequence). Whole-study results and caveats: Mice had fewer CDR3 deletions and insertions than humans on average. About 1.6 million TCR beta clonotypes were estimated for humans, the largest repertoire.

The method was immunoSEQ multiplex PCR; TCRdb's version includes in-frame clones alone and lacks a portion of them. The sample has fewer than 100,000 clones; about 94% are singletons. With respect to this clone: Its matching antigen is unknown.

J is TRBJ2-1 and V is TRBV19, with D possibly TRBD2 on 5 matching bases. Specimen: naive CD4+ T cells from blood. As to subset: CD45RO-negative CD62L-positive naive CD4 T cells. This sequence originates from a person between 25 and 75 years old in good health. CDR3 in amino acids: CASTQRTAISYNEQFF. The CDR3 nucleotides are TGTGCCAGTACCCAGCGGACGGCAATCTCCTACAATGAGCAGTTCTTC. The full variable domain, its missing parts supplied by reference TRBV19 and TRBJ2-1, is DGGITQSPKYLFRKEGQNVTLSCEQNLNHDAMYWYRQDPGQGLRLIYYSQIVNDFQKGDIAEGYSVSREKKESFPLTVTSAQKNPTAFYLCASTQRTAISYNEQFFGPGTRLTVL.